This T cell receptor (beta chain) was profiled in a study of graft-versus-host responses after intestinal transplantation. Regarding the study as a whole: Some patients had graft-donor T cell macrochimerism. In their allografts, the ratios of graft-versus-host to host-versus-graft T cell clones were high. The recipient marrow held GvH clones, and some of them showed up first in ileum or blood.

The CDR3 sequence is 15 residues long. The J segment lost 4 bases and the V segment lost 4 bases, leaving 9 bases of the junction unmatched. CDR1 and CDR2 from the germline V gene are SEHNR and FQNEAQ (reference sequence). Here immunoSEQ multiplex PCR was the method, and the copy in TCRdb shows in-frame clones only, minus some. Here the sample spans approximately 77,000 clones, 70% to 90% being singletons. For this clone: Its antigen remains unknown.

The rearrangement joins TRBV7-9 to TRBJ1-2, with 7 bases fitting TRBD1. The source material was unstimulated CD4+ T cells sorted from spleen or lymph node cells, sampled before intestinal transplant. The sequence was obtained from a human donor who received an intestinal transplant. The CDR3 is CASSSEGQTFYGYTF. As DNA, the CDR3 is TGTGCCAGCAGCTCCGAGGGACAGACGTTCTATGGCTACACCTTC.